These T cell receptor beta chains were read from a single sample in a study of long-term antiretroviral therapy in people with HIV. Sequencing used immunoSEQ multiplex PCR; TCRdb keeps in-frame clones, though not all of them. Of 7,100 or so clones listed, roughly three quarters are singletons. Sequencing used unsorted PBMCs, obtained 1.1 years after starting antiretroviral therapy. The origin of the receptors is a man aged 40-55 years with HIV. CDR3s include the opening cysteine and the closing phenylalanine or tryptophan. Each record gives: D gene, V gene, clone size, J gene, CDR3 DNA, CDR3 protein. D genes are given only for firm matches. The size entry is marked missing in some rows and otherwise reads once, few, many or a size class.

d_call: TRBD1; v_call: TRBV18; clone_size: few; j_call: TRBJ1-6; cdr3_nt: TGTGCCAGCTCACCACCCGGGGGATTGGCGGGACAGGGGTTGTATTCACCCCTCCACTTT; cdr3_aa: CASSPPGGLAGQGLYSPLHF
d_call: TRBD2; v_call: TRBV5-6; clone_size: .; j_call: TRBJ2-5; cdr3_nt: TGTGCCAGCGGCCACCGAGTGGGGGGGTACCAAGAGACCCAGTACTTC; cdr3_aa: CASGHRVGGYQETQYF
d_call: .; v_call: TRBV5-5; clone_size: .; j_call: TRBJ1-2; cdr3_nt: TGTGCCAGCAGCTTGGAGGACTTCCCTGGCTACACCTTC; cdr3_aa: CASSLEDFPGYTF
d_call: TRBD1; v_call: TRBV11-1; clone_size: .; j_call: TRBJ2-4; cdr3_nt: TGTGCCAGCAGCACTGGGACAGCAAACATTCAGTACTTC; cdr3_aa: CASSTGTANIQYF
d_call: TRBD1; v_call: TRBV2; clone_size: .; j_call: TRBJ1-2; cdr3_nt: TGTGCCAGCAGAAGTGGGACAGACAACTATGGCTACACCTTC; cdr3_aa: CASRSGTDNYGYTF
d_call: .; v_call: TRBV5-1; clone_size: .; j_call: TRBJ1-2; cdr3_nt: TGCGCCAGCAGCTCGGACAGACTTAACTATGGCTACACCTTC; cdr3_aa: CASSSDRLNYGYTF
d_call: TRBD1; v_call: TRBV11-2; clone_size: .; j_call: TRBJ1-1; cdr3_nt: TGTGCCAGCAGCTTAGATTGGGGCAGGGGGAATGAAGCTTTCTTT; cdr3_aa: CASSLDWGRGNEAFF
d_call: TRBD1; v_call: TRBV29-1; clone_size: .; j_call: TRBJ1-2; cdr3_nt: TGCAGCGTTGAAGACGTAACAGGGGGAGTGGGGGGCTACACCTTC; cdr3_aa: CSVEDVTGGVGGYTF
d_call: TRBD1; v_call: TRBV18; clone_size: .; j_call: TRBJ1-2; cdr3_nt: TGTGCCAGCTCACCACGACAGGGGCAGGATGGCTACACCTTC; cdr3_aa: CASSPRQGQDGYTF
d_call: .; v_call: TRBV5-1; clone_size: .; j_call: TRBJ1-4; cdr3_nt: TGCGCCAGCAGCAGGGGGTCGGCGGACTTTAATGAAAAACTGTTTTTT; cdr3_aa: CASSRGSADFNEKLFF